This T cell receptor (beta chain) was profiled in a study of T cell responses to AZD1222 COVID-19 vaccine. Germline V lookup: CDR1 MNHEY, CDR2 SVGAGI. The CDR3 extends over 14 amino acids. With 10 bases removed from V and 2 bases from J, the gap between germline ends came to 17 bases. Using immunoSEQ multiplex PCR, the repertoire was profiled, and TCRdb retains in-frame clones only, with some absent. The sample includes 100,000 to 150,000 clones, roughly nine tenths of them seen just once. The TCR originated in an adult in good health. V and J are TRBV6-5 and TRBJ1-2; D is unclear. Sequencing was performed on peripheral blood, taken on day 0 of AZD1222 vaccination. The CDR3 spells CAIAPWGRNYGYTF. DNA of the CDR3: TGTGCCATAGCGCCCTGGGGTAGGAACTATGGCTACACCTTC.